A single sample is the source of the 19 T cell receptor beta chains below, sequenced in a study of cytomegalovirus exposure and HLA in healthy donors. PCR was performed using 60 Vbeta and 13 Jbeta primers. Libraries were prepared by immunoSEQ multiplex PCR; TCRdb keeps only in-frame clonotypes and omits some of them. The table records 95,000 to 150,000 clones, more than 70% of them present only once. The sequencing input was PBMCs. The receptors were sampled from a man aged 30-40 years in good health and CMV-seronegative.

The V and J genes are TRBV6-5 and TRBJ2-5, with 13 bases identical to TRBD2. The ends lost 4 bases at V and 7 bases at J; junction bases unmatched: 6. This CDR3 region has 15 residues. CDR1 and CDR2 from the germline V gene are MNHEY and SVGAGI. CDR3 region: CASSSTSGGYGTQYF. The CDR3 nucleotides read TGTGCCAGCAGTTCGACTAGCGGGGGGTACGGGACCCAGTACTTC.

This chain links TRBV5-8 with TRBJ2-5, with TRBD2 as a possible D gene (6 bases). Trimming cost V 6 bases and J 2 bases, with 17 bases left between them. Germline V lookup: CDR1 SGHTS, CDR2 YDEGEE. The CDR3 length is 15 residues. CDR3 residues: CASTPSGLTQETQYF. The CDR3 nucleotides read TGTGCCAGCACCCCATCGGGACTCACACAAGAGACCCAGTACTTC.

The genes are TRBV2 and TRBJ2-7, with D possibly being TRBD1 (6 bases). The germline V and J ends were trimmed by 8 bases and 4 bases, with 18 bases remaining between them. The CDR3 extends over 14 amino acids. In germline, CDR1 is SNHLY, CDR2 FYNNEI. CDR3 region: CASRSAGEWYEQYF. CDR3 coding DNA: TGTGCCAGCCGGTCTGCAGGGGAATGGTACGAGCAGTACTTC.

The V gene is TRBV4-3, the J gene TRBJ2-3; TRBD2 agrees at 11 bases. Germline values: CDR1 LGHNA, CDR2 YSLEER. V was pared by 3 bases and J by 6 bases, with 11 bases of the junction left unmatched. The CDR3 consists of 17 residues. The CDR3 region is CASSQARVSGGADTQYF. The CDR3, as DNA: TGCGCCAGCAGCCAGGCCCGGGTTAGCGGGGGGGCTGATACGCAGTATTTT.

This clone was counted only a few times. This sequence joins TRBV11-3 and TRBJ2-2; tentative D call: TRBD2 (6 bases). V was clipped by 0 bases and J by 4 bases, with 9 bases between them. The CDR3 spans 15 residues. The germline V gene has CDR1 SGHNT and CDR2 YENEEA. DNA for the CDR3: TGTGCCAGCAGCTTAGATGGGGACTCCACCGGGGAGCTGTTTTTT. This gives the protein CASSLDGDSTGELFF.

This chain's CDR3 is CASSVTSESEQFF. DNA for the CDR3: TGTGCCAGCAGTGTTACTAGTGAGAGTGAGCAGTTCTTC. V gene TRBV6-4 combines with J gene TRBJ2-1; D may be TRBD2 (5 bases). V lost 4 bases, J lost 9 bases, and 13 bases lay in between. The CDR3 has 13 amino acids. From germline, CDR1 is MRHNA and CDR2 SNTAGT.

There are a few counts of this clone. The chain recombines TRBV27 with TRBJ2-2, with 8 bases identical to TRBD2. Germline CDR1 reads MNHEY; CDR2 reads SMNVEV (reference sequence). CDR3 length equals 15 residues. V gave up 6 bases and J gave up 5 bases; unmatched junction bases: 8. The CDR3 sequence is CASRHGRGDTGELFF. In DNA, the CDR3 is TGTGCCAGCAGGCACGGGAGGGGGGATACCGGGGAGCTGTTTTTT.

This clone was counted between two and nine times. The chain joins TRBV7-3 to TRBJ2-3, with 14 positions matching TRBD2. The CDR3 is made up of 18 amino acids. V lost 5 bases to trimming and J lost 8 bases; unmatched junction nucleotides: 15. Per the germline V gene, CDR1 is SGHTA and CDR2 is FQGTGA. DNA of the CDR3: TGTGCCAGCAGCCCCCCGGGGACTAGCGGGAGCCCCTTGGGTACGCAGTATTTT. Protein product: CASSPPGTSGSPLGTQYF.

This chain uses TRBV7-3 with TRBJ2-7; possibly TRBD2 for D (6 bases). Trimming pared 2 bases from V and 1 base from J, leaving 12 bases between. Germline CDR1 SGHTA, CDR2 FQGTGA. The CDR3 runs to 15 residues. The CDR3 reads CASSLAGGASYEQYF. DNA of the CDR3: TGTGCCAGCAGCTTAGCGGGCGGGGCATCCTACGAGCAGTACTTC.

This chain joins TRBV4-1 and TRBJ2-7; D call uncertain. Per the germline V gene, CDR1 is MGHRA and CDR2 is YSYEKL. V lost 1 base and J lost 1, with 17 bases in between. The CDR3 runs to 17 residues. Written as DNA, the CDR3 is TGCGCCAGCAGCCAAGCTGGCGGCCCACTCCCATCCTACGAGCAGTACTTC. Amino acid sequence: CASSQAGGPLPSYEQYF.

This clone came up a few times. J is TRBJ2-7 and V is TRBV5-1; possible D gene TRBD1, 6 bases. CDR1 is SGHRS and CDR2 is YFSETQ in the germline V gene. The V end was cut by 4 bases, the J end by 4 bases, with 15 bases between. CDR3 size: 14 residues. As DNA, the CDR3 is TGCGCCAGCAGCCCTCAGACAGGTGGGTACGAGCAGTACTTC. Encoded protein: CASSPQTGGYEQYF. The full variable domain, its missing parts supplied by reference TRBV5-1 and TRBJ2-7, is KAGVTQTPRYLIKTRGQQVTLSCSPISGHRSVSWYQQTPGQGLQFLFEYFSETQRNKGNFPGRFSGRQFSNSRSEMNVSTLELGDSALYLCASSPQTGGYEQYFGPGTRLTVT.

V is TRBV5-1 and J is TRBJ2-3, with 9 positions matching TRBD2. In germline, CDR1 is SGHRS, CDR2 YFSETQ. J was trimmed by 4 bases and V by 7 bases; bases with no gene match: 10. The CDR3 consists of 15 residues. The CDR3 bases are TGCGCCAGCTTCCGCGGGGGGGCCAGGCCAGATACGCAGTATTTT. As protein: CASFRGGARPDTQYF.

The rearrangement joins TRBV11-2 to TRBJ2-2; possible D gene TRBD2, 6 bases. This CDR3 spans 14 amino acids. CDR1 SGHAT and CDR2 FQNNGV come from the germline V gene. V lost 3 bases and J lost 7, with 12 bases in between. In nucleotides, the CDR3 is TGTGCCAGCAGCTTGGAGGGCCAGGGCGGGGAGCTGTTTTTT. It specifies CASSLEGQGGELFF.

The chain couples TRBV19 to TRBJ1-1; D is perhaps TRBD1 (5 bases). V shed 5 bases and J shed 1 base, with 11 bases lying between them. This CDR3 is built from 14 residues. Germline V gene sequence: CDR1 LNHDA, CDR2 SQIVND (reference sequence). CDR3 DNA: TGTGCCAGTAGTCATCGGGACTCGAACACTGAAGCTTTCTTT. The encoded protein is CASSHRDSNTEAFF.

The chain combines TRBV7-9 with TRBJ1-4, with TRBD1 matching 7 bases. CDR1 and CDR2 from the germline V gene are SEHNR and FQNEAQ (reference sequence). This CDR3 has 16 residues. J gave up 0 bases and V 5 bases, and 6 bases lay outside the gene matches. The chain's CDR3 is CASSPRQGATNEKLFF. The CDR3 nucleotides read TGTGCCAGCAGCCCCCGACAGGGTGCAACTAATGAAAAACTGTTTTTT.

The chain couples TRBV2 to TRBJ2-1, with D possibly matching TRBD2 (5 bases). This CDR3 region has 16 residues. The V gene's germline CDR1 is SNHLY and CDR2 FYNNEI. The V gene lost 8 bases and the J gene lost 0 bases, with 17 bases spanning the gap. CDR3 in DNA: TGTGCCAGCGGGAGCGATCGCGCAAGCTCCTACAATGAGCAGTTCTTC. This translates into CASGSDRASSYNEQFF. Full variable domain (remainder filled in from reference TRBV2 and TRBJ2-1): EPEVTQTPSHQVTQMGQEVILRCVPISNHLYFYWYRQILGQKVEFLVSFYNNEISEKSEIFDDQFSVERPDGSNFTLKIRSTKLEDSAMYFCASGSDRASSYNEQFFGPGTRLTVL.

V is TRBV7-8 and J is TRBJ1-5; 7 bases fit TRBD1. Germline V gene sequence: CDR1 SGHVS, CDR2 FQNEAQ. The CDR3 loop spans 15 amino acids. Losses at the gene ends were 0 bases for V and 5 bases for J; bases not matched to a gene: 4. CDR3 protein: CASSLATGNHQPQHF. CDR3 bases: TGTGCCAGCAGCTTAGCGACAGGGAATCATCAGCCCCAGCATTTT.

The V gene is TRBV9, the J gene TRBJ1-2, with a weak D call TRBD1 (5 bases). Germline lookup yields CDR1 SGDLS and CDR2 YYNGEE. The CDR3 spans 14 residues. V lost 0 bases, J lost 4 bases, and 10 bases lay in between. The CDR3 spells CASSVGGPSYGYTF. The CDR3 nucleotides read TGTGCCAGCAGCGTAGGGGGCCCTAGCTATGGCTACACCTTC.

The chain employs TRBV5-1 and TRBJ2-5; weak D call: TRBD1 (5 bases). The germline V and J ends were trimmed by 2 bases and 3 bases, with 11 bases remaining between them. The CDR3 extends over 14 amino acids. Germline lookup yields CDR1 SGHRS and CDR2 YFSETQ. DNA for the CDR3: TGCGCCAGCAGCTTTGGCAGGGTAAAAGAGACCCAGTACTTC. Translation: CASSFGRVKETQYF.